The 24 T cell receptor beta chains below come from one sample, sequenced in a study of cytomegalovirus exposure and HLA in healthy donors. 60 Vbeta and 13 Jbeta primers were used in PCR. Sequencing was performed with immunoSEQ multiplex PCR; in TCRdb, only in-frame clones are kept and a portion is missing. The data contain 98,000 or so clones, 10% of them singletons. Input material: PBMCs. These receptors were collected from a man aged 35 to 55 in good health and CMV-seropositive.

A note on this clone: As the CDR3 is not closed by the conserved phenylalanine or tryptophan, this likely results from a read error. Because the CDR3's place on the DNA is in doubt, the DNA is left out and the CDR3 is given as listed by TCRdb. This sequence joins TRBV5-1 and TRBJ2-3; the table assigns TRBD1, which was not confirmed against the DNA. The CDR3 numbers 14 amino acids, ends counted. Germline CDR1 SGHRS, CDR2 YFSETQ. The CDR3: CASSLNRDRGEYCP.

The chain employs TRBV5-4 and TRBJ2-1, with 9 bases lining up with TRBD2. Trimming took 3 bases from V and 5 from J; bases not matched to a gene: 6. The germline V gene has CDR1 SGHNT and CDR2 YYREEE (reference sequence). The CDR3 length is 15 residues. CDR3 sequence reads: CASSSSGRWDNEQFF. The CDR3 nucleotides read TGTGCCAGCAGCTCAAGCGGGAGGTGGGACAATGAGCAGTTCTTC.

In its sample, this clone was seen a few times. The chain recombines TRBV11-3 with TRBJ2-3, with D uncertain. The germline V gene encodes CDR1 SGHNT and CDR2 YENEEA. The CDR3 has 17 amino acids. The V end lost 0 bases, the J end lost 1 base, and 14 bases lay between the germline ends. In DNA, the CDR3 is TGTGCCAGCAGCTTAGATCCCCTGAGCTTCGGCACAGATACGCAGTATTTT. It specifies CASSLDPLSFGTDTQYF. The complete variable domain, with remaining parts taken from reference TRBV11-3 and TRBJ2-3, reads EAGVVQSPRYKIIEKKQPVAFWCNPISGHNTLYWYLQNLGQGPELLIRYENEEAVDDSQLPKDRFSAERLKGVDSTLKIQPAELGDSAVYLCASSLDPLSFGTDTQYFGPGTRLTVL.

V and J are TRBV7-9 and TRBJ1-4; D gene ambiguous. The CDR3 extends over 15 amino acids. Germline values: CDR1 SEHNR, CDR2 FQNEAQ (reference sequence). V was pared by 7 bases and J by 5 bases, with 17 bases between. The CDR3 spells CASNGVGRTNEKLFF. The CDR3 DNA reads TGTGCCAGCAACGGGGTGGGCAGAACCAATGAAAAACTGTTTTTT.

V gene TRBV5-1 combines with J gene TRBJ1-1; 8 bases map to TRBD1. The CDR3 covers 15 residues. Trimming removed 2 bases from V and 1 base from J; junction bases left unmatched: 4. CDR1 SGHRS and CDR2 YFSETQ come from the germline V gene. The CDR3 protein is CASSFTGTGNTEAFF. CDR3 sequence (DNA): TGCGCCAGCAGCTTTACCGGGACAGGGAACACTGAAGCTTTCTTT.

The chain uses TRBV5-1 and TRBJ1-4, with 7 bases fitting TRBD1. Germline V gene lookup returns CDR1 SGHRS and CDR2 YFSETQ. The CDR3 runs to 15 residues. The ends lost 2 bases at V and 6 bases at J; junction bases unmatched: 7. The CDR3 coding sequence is TGCGCCAGCAGCTTATCAGGGGGTGTCGATGAAAAACTGTTTTTT. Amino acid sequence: CASSLSGGVDEKLFF.

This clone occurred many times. In nucleotides, the CDR3 is TGTGCCAGCAAGACTAGCGGGCGTACAGATACGCAGTATTTT. Amino acids: CASKTSGRTDTQYF. The chain carries TRBV27 and TRBJ2-3, with TRBD2 matching over 10 bases. V was clipped by 7 bases and J by 3 bases; unmatched bases: 4. The CDR3 has 14 amino acids. Germline CDR1 MNHEY, CDR2 SMNVEV (reference sequence).

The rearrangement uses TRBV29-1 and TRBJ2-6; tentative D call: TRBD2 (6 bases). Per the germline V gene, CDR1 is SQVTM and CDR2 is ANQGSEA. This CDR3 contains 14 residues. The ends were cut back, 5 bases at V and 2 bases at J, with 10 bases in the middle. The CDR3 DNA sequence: TGCAGCGTTTTAGCGGAGACTGGGGCCAACGTCCTGACTTTC. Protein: CSVLAETGANVLTF.

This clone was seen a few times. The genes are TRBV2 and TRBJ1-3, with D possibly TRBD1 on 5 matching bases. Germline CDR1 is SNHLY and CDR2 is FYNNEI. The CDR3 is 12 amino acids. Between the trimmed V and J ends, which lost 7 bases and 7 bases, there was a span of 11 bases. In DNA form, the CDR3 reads TGTGCCAGCAAAGGGGTGCGGAACACCATATATTTT. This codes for CASKGVRNTIYF.

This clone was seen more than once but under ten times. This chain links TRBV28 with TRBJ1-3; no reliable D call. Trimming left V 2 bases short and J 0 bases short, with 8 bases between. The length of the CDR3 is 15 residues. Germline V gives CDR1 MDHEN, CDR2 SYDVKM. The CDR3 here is CASSLTPYSGNTIYF. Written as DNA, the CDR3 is TGTGCCAGCAGTTTAACTCCCTACTCTGGAAACACCATATATTTT.

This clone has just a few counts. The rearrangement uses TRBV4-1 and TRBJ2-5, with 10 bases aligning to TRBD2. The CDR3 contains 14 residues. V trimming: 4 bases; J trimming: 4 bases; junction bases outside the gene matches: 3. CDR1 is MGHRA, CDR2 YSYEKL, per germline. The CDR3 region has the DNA TGCGCCAGCAGCCCCCTAGCGGGGGCAGAGACCCAGTACTTC. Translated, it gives CASSPLAGAETQYF.

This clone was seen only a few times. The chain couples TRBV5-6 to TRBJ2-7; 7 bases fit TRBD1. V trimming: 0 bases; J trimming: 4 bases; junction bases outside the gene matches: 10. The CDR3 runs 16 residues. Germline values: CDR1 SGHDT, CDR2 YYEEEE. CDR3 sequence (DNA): TGTGCCAGCAGCTTGGTGGGACAGCGGCTGTTTTACGAGCAGTACTTC. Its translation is CASSLVGQRLFYEQYF.

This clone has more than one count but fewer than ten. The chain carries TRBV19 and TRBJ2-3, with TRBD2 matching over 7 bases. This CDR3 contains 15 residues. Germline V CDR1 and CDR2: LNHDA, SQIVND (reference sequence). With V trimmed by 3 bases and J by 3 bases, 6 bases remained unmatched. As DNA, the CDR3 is TGTGCCAGTAGTATGAGCGGGGCGTTGACAGATACGCAGTATTTT. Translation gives CASSMSGALTDTQYF.

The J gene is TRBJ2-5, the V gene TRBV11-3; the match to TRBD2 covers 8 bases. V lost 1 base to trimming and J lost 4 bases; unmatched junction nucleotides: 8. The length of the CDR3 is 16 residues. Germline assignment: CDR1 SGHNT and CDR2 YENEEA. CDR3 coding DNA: TGTGCCAGCAGCTTAGTCGCGGGAGGAGGGGGAGAGACCCAGTACTTC. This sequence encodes CASSLVAGGGGETQYF.

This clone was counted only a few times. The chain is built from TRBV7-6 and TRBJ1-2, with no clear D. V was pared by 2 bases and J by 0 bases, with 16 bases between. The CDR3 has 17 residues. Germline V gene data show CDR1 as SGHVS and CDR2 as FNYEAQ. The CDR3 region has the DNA TGTGCCAGCAGCTTATCCAGCGGTGTCATTCCTAACTATGGCTACACCTTC. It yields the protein CASSLSSGVIPNYGYTF.

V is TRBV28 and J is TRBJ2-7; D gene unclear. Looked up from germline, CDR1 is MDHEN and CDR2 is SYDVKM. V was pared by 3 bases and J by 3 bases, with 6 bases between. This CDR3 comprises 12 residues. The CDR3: CASSFPFYEQYF. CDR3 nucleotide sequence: TGTGCCAGCAGTTTTCCTTTCTACGAGCAGTACTTC.

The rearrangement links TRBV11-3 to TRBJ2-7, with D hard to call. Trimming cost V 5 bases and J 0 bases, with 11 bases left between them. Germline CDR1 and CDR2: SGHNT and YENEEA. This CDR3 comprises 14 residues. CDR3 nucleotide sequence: TGTGCCAGCAGCCTCCGGGTCCTCTCCTACGAGCAGTACTTC. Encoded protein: CASSLRVLSYEQYF.

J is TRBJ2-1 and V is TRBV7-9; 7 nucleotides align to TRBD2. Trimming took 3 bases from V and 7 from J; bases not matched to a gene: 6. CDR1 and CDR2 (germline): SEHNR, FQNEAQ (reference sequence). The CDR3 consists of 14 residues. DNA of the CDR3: TGTGCCAGCAGCTTCTTCGGGAGGAGGAATGAGCAGTTCTTC. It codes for CASSFFGRRNEQFF.

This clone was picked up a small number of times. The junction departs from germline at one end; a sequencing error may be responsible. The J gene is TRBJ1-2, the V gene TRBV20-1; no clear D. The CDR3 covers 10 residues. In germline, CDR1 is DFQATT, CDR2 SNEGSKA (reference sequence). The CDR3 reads CSAREEAHLF. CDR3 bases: TGCAGTGCTAGAGAGGAAGCGCACCTGTTC.

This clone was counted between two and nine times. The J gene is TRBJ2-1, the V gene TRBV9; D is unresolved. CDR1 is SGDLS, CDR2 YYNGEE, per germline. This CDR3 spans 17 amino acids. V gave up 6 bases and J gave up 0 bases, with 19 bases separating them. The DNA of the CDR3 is TGTGCCAGCACCGAAGAGCCGGCGGTCAGCTCCTACAATGAGCAGTTCTTC. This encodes CASTEEPAVSSYNEQFF.

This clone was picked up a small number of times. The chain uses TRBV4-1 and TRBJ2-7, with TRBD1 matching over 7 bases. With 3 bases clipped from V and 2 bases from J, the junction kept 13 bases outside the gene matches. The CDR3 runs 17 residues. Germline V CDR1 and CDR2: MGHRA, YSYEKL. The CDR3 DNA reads TGCGCCAGCAGCCAGTTGAAAACAGGGACAGATACCTACGAGCAGTACTTC. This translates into CASSQLKTGTDTYEQYF.

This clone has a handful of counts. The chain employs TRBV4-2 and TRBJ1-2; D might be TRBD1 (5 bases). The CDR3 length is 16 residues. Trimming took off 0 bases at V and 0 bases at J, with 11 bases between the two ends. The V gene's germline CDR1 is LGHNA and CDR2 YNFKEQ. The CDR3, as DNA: TGTGCCAGCAGCCAAGATTTTCGGACAACTAACTATGGCTACACCTTC. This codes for CASSQDFRTTNYGYTF.

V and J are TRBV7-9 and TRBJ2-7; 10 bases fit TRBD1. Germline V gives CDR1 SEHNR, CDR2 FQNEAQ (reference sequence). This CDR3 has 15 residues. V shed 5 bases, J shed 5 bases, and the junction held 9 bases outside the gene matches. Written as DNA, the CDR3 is TGTGCCAGCAGCCTACCCCGACAGGGGGCTGACGAGCAGTACTTC. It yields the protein CASSLPRQGADEQYF.

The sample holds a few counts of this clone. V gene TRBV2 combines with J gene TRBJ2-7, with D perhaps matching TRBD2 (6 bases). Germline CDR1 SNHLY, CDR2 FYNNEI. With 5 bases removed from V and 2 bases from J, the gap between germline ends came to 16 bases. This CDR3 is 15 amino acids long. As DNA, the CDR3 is TGTGCCAGCAGTAAGGACCTAGCGAGCACCTACGAGCAGTACTTC. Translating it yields CASSKDLASTYEQYF.